This entry lists 12 T cell receptor beta chains sequenced from one sample in a study of shared clonotypes between healthy human individuals. Clones were read by immunoSEQ multiplex PCR, and TCRdb kept only the in-frame ones, dropping some. The profile shows some 530,000 clones, almost 80% of them singletons. The source material was PBMCs. The receptor set was obtained from a woman between 40 and 50 years old in good health. Some clones in this sample may be carry-over from other donors' samples.

CDR3 DNA: TGCGCCAGCAGACCTCAGGGGGCAGGGTACGAGCAGTACTTC. Protein sequence: CASRPQGAGYEQYF. The genes are TRBV5-1 and TRBJ2-7, with TRBD1 matching over 8 bases. The CDR3 consists of 14 residues. Germline loops: CDR1 SGHRS, CDR2 YFSETQ. The V segment lost 5 bases and the J segment 4 bases; nucleotides outside the gene matches: 8.

The chain recombines TRBV2 with TRBJ1-1; D is undetermined. This CDR3 has 14 amino acids. V lost 4 bases and J lost 4, with 13 bases in between. CDR1 SNHLY and CDR2 FYNNEI come from the germline V gene. The CDR3 DNA reads as TGTGCCAGCAGTGCCCCCGACGTATCCACTGAAGCTTTCTTT. It translates to CASSAPDVSTEAFF.

The chain combines TRBV7-3 with TRBJ2-6; D is unclear. Germline CDR1 is SGHTA and CDR2 is FQGTGA. The V and J ends lost 3 bases and 3 bases respectively, with 0 bases between them. The CDR3 spans 12 residues. CDR3 sequence: CASSFGANVLTF. DNA for the CDR3: TGTGCCAGCAGCTTTGGGGCCAACGTCCTGACTTTC.

The chain combines TRBV7-6 with TRBJ1-1; possibly TRBD1 for D (6 bases). The length of the CDR3 is 17 residues. Germline loops: CDR1 SGHVS, CDR2 FNYEAQ. V lost 7 bases, J lost 0 bases, and 21 bases lay in between. The CDR3, as DNA: TGTGCCAGCACCGTTCTCCTGGGACACACCATGAACACTGAAGCTTTCTTT. This gives the protein CASTVLLGHTMNTEAFF.

The J gene is TRBJ2-3, the V gene TRBV27; TRBD2 matches 11 bases. The CDR3 loop spans 16 amino acids. Germline CDR1 MNHEY, CDR2 SMNVEV (reference sequence). Unmatched junction bases numbered 7, after V lost 5 bases and J lost 3 bases. CDR3 amino acids: CASSPRLAGTTDTQYF. The DNA for the CDR3 is TGTGCCAGCAGTCCCAGACTAGCGGGAACGACAGATACGCAGTATTTT.

The chain couples TRBV5-1 to TRBJ1-1; D gene uncertain. The V gene lost 4 bases and the J gene lost 1 base, with 11 bases spanning the gap. Germline V gene data show CDR1 as SGHRS and CDR2 as YFSETQ. The CDR3 runs 14 residues. The DNA of the CDR3 is TGCGCCAGCAGCCCTGGACGGCGGAACACTGAAGCTTTCTTT. Translating it yields CASSPGRRNTEAFF.

This chain links TRBV28 with TRBJ1-2; maybe TRBD1 (5 bases). Per the germline V gene, CDR1 is MDHEN and CDR2 is SYDVKM. The CDR3 runs 12 residues. Between the trimmed V and J ends, which lost 7 bases and 8 bases, there was a span of 14 bases. Written as DNA, the CDR3 is TGTGCCAGCACTCGACAGACTGGCGGCTACACCTTC. Protein product: CASTRQTGGYTF.

This chain uses TRBV6-1 with TRBJ1-5; 7 bases match TRBD1. V dropped 9 bases and J dropped 0; count of bases not matched to a gene: 2. The CDR3 consists of 13 residues. Germline loops: CDR1 MNHNS, CDR2 SASEGT. The chain's CDR3 is CASGTVSNQPQHF. The CDR3, as DNA: TGTGCCAGTGGGACAGTTAGCAATCAGCCCCAGCATTTT.

The genes are TRBV27 and TRBJ2-1, with 12 bases fitting TRBD1. The CDR3 extends over 12 amino acids. Germline loops: CDR1 MNHEY, CDR2 SMNVEV (reference sequence). The ends lost 4 bases at V and 15 bases at J; junction bases unmatched: 4. DNA for the CDR3: TGTGCCAGCAGTTATGGGACAGGGGGCTTGTTCTTC. Amino acid sequence: CASSYGTGGLFF.

This chain links TRBV11-1 with TRBJ1-1; 7 positions agree with TRBD1. The CDR3 is 12 amino acids. CDR1 is SGHAT, CDR2 FQDESV, per germline (reference sequence). V lost 5 bases, J lost 5 bases, and 2 bases stayed unmatched. The CDR3 spells CASSLRGTEAFF. The CDR3 DNA is TGTGCCAGCAGCCTCAGGGGGACTGAAGCTTTCTTT.

This clone has a single count. The V gene is TRBV5-4, the J gene TRBJ1-2, with TRBD1 identical over 8 bases. V dropped 2 bases and J dropped 1; count of bases not matched to a gene: 1. Germline CDR1 and CDR2: SGHNT and YYREEE (reference sequence). This CDR3 is built from 14 residues. The DNA for the CDR3 is TGTGCCAGCAGCTTACAGGGGGTTAACTATGGCTACACCTTC. It specifies CASSLQGVNYGYTF.

The rearrangement uses TRBV11-2 and TRBJ2-2, with TRBD1 matching 8 bases. The CDR3 is 15 residues long. The junction had 6 bases not matched to a gene; V was cut back by 5 bases and J by 4 bases. Germline V gives CDR1 SGHAT, CDR2 FQNNGV. CDR3 nucleotide sequence: TGTGCCAGCAGCGCAACCGGGACAGGCACCGGGGAGCTGTTTTTT. Translated, it gives CASSATGTGTGELFF.